The clone carrying this T cell receptor (beta chain) was detected ten times or more. Its target is unknown. This specimen belongs to a study of Ad26.COV2.S vaccination and SARS-CoV-2 variants. Study outcomes and limitations: Total T cell responses may have been underestimated by the TCR breadth and depth analyses. Spike-specific TCR breadth was greater in vaccine than placebo recipients. Recipients of vaccine and of placebo showed similar breadth of their non-spike TCR repertoires.

Clones were read by immunoSEQ multiplex PCR, and TCRdb kept only the in-frame ones, dropping some. The sample includes about 180,000 clones, around 88% of them seen just once. The sequenced sample was peripheral blood, obtained after recovery from COVID-19. The receptor's source is a human donor who had recovered from COVID-19.

The CDR3 loop reads CSVEEGDPPYEQYF. CDR3 coding DNA: TGCAGCGTTGAGGAAGGGGACCCCCCCTACGAGCAGTACTTC. The chain employs TRBV29-1 and TRBJ2-7; D may correspond to TRBD1 or TRBD2 (5 bases each). This CDR3 is 14 amino acids long. Germline values: CDR1 SQVTM, CDR2 ANQGSEA. Trimming left V 3 bases short and J 2 bases short, with 14 bases between.